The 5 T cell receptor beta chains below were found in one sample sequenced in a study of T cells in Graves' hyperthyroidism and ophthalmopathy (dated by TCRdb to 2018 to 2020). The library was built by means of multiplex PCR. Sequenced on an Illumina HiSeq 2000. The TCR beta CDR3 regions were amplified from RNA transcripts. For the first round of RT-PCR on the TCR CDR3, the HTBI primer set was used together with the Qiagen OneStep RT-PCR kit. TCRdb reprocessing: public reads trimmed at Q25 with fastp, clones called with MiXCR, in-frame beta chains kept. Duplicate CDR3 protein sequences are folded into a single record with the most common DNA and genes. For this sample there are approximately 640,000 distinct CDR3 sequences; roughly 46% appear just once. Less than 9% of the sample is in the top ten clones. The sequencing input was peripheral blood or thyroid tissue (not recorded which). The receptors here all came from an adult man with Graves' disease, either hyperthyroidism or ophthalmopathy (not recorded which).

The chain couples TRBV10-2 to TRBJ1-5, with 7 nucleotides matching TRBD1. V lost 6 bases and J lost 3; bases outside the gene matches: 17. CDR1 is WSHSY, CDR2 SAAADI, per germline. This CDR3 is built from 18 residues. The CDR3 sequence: CASSSEGAWGPDNQPQHF. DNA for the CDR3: TGCGCCAGCAGCTCGGAGGGGGCCTGGGGGCCGGACAATCAGCCCCAGCATTTT.

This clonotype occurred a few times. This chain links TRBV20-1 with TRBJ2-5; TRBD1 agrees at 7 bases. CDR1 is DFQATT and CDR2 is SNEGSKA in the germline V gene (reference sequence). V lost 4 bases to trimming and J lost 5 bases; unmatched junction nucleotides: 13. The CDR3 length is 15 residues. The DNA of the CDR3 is TGCAGTGCTACCCCGTTACAGGGGTGGGGGGAGACCCAGTACTTC. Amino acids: CSATPLQGWGETQYF.

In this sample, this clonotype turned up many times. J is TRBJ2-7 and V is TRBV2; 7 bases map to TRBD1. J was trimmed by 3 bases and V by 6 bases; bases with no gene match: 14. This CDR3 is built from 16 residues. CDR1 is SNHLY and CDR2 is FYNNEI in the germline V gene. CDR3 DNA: TGTGCCAGCAGCATCGGGCCGGGACAGCAGGTCTACGAGCAGTACTTC. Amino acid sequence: CASSIGPGQQVYEQYF.

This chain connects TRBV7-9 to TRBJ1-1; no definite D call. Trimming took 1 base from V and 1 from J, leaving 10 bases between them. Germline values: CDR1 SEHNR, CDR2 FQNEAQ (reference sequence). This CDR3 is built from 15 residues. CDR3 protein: CASSLVAGPNTEAFF. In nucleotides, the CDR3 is TGTGCCAGCAGCTTAGTAGCAGGCCCGAACACTGAAGCTTTCTTT. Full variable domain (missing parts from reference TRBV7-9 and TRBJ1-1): DTGVSQNPRHKITKRGQNVTFRCDPISEHNRLYWYRQTLGQGPEFLTYFQNEAQLEKSRLLSDRFSAERPKGSFSTLEIQRTEQGDSAMYLCASSLVAGPNTEAFFGQGTRLTVV.

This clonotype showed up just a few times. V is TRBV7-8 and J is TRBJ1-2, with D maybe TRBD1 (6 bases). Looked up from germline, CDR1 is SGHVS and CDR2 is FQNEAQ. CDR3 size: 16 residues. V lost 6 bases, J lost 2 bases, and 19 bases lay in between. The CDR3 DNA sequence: TGTGCCAGCAGATTAAACCCCACCCAGGGGAACTATGGCTACACCTTC. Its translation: CASRLNPTQGNYGYTF.